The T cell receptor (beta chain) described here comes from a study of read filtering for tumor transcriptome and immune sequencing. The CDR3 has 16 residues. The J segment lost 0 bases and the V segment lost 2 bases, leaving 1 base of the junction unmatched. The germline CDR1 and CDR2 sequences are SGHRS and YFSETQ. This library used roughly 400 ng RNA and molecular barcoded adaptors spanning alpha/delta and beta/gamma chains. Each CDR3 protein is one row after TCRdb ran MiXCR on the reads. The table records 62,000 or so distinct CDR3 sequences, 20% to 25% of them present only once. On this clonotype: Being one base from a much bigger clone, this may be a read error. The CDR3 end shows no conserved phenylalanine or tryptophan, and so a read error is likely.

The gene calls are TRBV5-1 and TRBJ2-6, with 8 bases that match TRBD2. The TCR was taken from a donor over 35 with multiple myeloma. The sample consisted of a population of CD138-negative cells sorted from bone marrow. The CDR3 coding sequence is TGCGCCAGCAGCTTCGGGGGGGACTCTGGGGCCAACGTCCTGACTTCC. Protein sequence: CASSFGGDSGANVLTS.